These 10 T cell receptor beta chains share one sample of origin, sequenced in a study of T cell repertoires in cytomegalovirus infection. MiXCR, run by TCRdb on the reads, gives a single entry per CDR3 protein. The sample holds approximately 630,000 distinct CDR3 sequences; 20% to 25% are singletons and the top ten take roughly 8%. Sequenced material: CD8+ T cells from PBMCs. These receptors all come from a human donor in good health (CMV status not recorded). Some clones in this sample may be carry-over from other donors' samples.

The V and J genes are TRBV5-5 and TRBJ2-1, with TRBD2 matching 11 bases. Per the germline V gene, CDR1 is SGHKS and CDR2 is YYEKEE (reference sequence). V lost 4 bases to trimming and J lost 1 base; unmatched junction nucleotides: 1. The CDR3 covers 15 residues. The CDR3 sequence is CASSGTSGSYNEQFF. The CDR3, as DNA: TGTGCCAGCAGCGGGACTAGCGGATCCTACAATGAGCAGTTCTTC. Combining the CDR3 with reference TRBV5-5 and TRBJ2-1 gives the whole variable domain DAGVTQSPTHLIKTRGQQVTLRCSPISGHKSVSWYQQVLGQGPQFIFQYYEKEERGRGNFPDRFSARQFPNYSSELNVNALLLGDSALYLCASSGTSGSYNEQFFGPGTRLTVL.

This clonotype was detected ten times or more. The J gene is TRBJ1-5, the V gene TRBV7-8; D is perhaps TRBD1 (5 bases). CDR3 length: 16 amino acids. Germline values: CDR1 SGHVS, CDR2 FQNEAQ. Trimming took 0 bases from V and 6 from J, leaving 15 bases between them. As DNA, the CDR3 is TGTGCCAGCAGCTTAGCAGTCCAGGGAGGGAGTCAGCCCCAGCATTTT. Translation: CASSLAVQGGSQPQHF.

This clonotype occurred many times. The CDR3 DNA reads TGTGCCAGCAGACCGAGTACTCAGGGAAGGGGCACTGAAGCTTTCTTT. It translates to CASRPSTQGRGTEAFF. V is TRBV7-8 and J is TRBJ1-1; maybe TRBD1 (5 bases). CDR1 and CDR2 (germline): SGHVS, FQNEAQ. This CDR3 has 16 residues. V was pared by 6 bases and J by 4 bases, with 21 bases between.

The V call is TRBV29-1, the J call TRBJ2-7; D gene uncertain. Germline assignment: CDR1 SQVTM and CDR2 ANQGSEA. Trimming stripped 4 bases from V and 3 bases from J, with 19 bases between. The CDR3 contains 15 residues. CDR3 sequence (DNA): TGCAGCGTTGTTGGTTCCAGGCAAGGTGGCTACGAGCAGTACTTC. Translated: CSVVGSRQGGYEQYF.

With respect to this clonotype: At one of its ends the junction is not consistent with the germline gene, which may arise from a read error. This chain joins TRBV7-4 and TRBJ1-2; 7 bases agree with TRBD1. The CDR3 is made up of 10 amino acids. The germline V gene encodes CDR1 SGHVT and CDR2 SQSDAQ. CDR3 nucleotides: TGTGCCAGCAGCTTAGAGGGGACAGACTTC. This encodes CASSLEGTDF.

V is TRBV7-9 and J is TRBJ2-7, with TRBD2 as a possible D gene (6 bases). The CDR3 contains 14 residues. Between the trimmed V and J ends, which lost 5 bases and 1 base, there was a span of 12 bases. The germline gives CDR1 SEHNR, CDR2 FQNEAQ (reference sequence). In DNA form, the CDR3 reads TGTGCCAGCAGCCGGACTACACGATCCTACGAGCAGTACGTC. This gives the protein CASSRTTRSYEQYV.

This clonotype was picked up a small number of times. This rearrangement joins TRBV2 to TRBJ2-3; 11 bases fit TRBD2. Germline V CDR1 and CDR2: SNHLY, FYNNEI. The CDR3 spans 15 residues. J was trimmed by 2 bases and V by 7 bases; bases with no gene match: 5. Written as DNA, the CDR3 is TGTGCCAGCAAGGCGACTAGCGGGATCACAGATACGCAGTATTTT. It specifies CASKATSGITDTQYF.

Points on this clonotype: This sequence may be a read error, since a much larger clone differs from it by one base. The CDR3 spells CASSSTGRNTEAFF. CDR3 in DNA: TGTGCCAGCAGCTCGACAGGTAGGAACACTGAAGCTTTCTTT. The chain links TRBV7-6 to TRBJ1-1, with D tentatively TRBD1 (6 bases). The V gene's germline CDR1 is SGHVS and CDR2 FNYEAQ. The ends were cut back, 4 bases at V and 1 base at J, with 10 bases in the middle. There are 14 residues in the CDR3.

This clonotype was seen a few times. CDR3 in amino acids: CASSYAEDSTYEQYF. In DNA, the CDR3 is TGTGCCAGCAGTTACGCTGAAGACAGTACCTACGAGCAGTACTTC. This chain joins TRBV6-5 and TRBJ2-7, with D perhaps TRBD1 (5 bases). From germline, CDR1 is MNHEY and CDR2 SVGAGI. The CDR3 contains 15 residues. Trimming pared 2 bases from V and 2 bases from J, leaving 13 bases between.

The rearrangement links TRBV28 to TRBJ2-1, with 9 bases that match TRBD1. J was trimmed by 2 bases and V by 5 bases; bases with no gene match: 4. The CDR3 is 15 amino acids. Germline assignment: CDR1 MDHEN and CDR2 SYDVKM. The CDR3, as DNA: TGTGCCAGCAGTGACAGACAGGGGGCCTACAATGAGCAGTTCTTC. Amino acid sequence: CASSDRQGAYNEQFF.